The 23 T cell receptor beta chains reported below all come from one sample, sequenced in a study of identifying expanded T cells in peripheral blood (dated by TCRdb to between 2019 and 2020). Libraries were constructed by the immunoSEQ multiplex PCR assay. This is the immuneACCESS table as TCRdb keeps it, with only in-frame sequences that have V and J called. A part of the clones is gone; compared with another copy, unresolved V genes explain less than half, and the rest is unexplained. The sample profile shows about 110,000 clones; about 85% of them were found once. About 8.6% of the sample is held by the ten biggest clonotypes. Input material: blood. The receptors shown here come from a person aged 18 to 75 in good health.

This clone was picked up one time. This chain connects TRBV5-1 to TRBJ1-5, with 8 bases identical to TRBD1. This CDR3 is 14 amino acids long. The germline V gene encodes CDR1 SGHRS and CDR2 YFSETQ. V trimming: 2 bases; J trimming: 7 bases; junction bases outside the gene matches: 5. The CDR3 region is CASSFGTGGQPQHF. Written as DNA, the CDR3 is TGCGCCAGCAGCTTCGGGACAGGCGGACAGCCCCAGCATTTT.

The V call is TRBV28, the J call TRBJ2-2; D remains unclear. CDR1 and CDR2 (germline): MDHEN, SYDVKM. V was shortened by 5 bases and J by 2 bases, with 12 bases between the two germline ends. This CDR3 contains 15 residues. The chain's CDR3 is CASSPRVSNTGELFF. CDR3 DNA: TGTGCCAGCAGTCCCCGGGTTTCCAACACCGGGGAGCTGTTTTTT.

The chain links TRBV7-2 to TRBJ2-7; no reliable D call. The ends were cut back, 0 bases at V and 5 bases at J, with 14 bases in the middle. CDR3 length: 15 residues. CDR1 and CDR2 from the germline V gene are SGHTA and FQGNSA. The CDR3 is CASSLAPSLLDEQYF. In DNA form, the CDR3 reads TGTGCCAGCAGCTTAGCCCCGAGTCTCCTAGACGAGCAGTACTTC.

V and J are TRBV18 and TRBJ2-7; 8 nucleotides line up with TRBD1. Trimming at V came to 3 bases and at J to 3 bases, leaving 1 base not matched to a gene. CDR3 length: 13 residues. Germline CDR1 KGHSH, CDR2 LQKENI. The CDR3 protein is CASSPDRDYEQYF. DNA of the CDR3: TGTGCCAGCTCACCGGACAGGGACTACGAGCAGTACTTC.

The chain employs TRBV29-1 and TRBJ2-7; unclear D gene. This CDR3 is 13 amino acids long. The V gene's germline CDR1 is SQVTM and CDR2 ANQGSEA. Trimming pared 2 bases from V and 0 bases from J, leaving 8 bases between. In DNA form, the CDR3 reads TGCAGCGTTGAATGGCCCAGCTCCTACGAGCAGTACTTC. Residues: CSVEWPSSYEQYF.

The rearrangement links TRBV29-1 to TRBJ2-2; 9 nucleotides line up with TRBD2. Trimming cost V 5 bases and J 5 bases; bases outside gene matches: 9. CDR3 length equals 15 residues. Germline-derived CDR1 and CDR2 are SQVTM and ANQGSEA. CDR3 in DNA: TGCAGCGTTTCGGGGCGGGAGGGCCGGACCGGGGAGCTGTTTTTT. Translating gives CSVSGREGRTGELFF.

The gene calls are TRBV6-5 and TRBJ2-2; D tentatively reads TRBD1 or TRBD2 (5 bases each). V was pared by 5 bases and J by 5 bases, with 12 bases between. CDR3 length: 14 residues. Germline V gene lookup returns CDR1 MNHEY and CDR2 SVGAGI. CDR3 protein: CASSADGATGELFF. The CDR3, as DNA: TGTGCCAGCAGTGCCGACGGGGCTACCGGGGAGCTGTTTTTT.

The CDR3 DNA sequence: TGTGCCATCGGGGGCGCCGGGACTACTGCAGATACGCAGTATTTT. It is translated as CAIGGAGTTADTQYF. The J gene is TRBJ2-3, the V gene TRBV10-3; weak D call: TRBD2 (7 bases). V lost 8 bases and J 4 bases, leaving 19 bases between the germline ends. Germline V gives CDR1 ENHRY, CDR2 SYGVKD. The CDR3 runs 15 residues.

This CDR3 is CASSPTSGGNQPQHF. CDR3 coding DNA: TGTGCCAGCTCACCAACATCGGGGGGCAATCAGCCCCAGCATTTT. J is TRBJ1-5 and V is TRBV18, with D maybe TRBD1 (5 bases). V was clipped by 2 bases and J by 2 bases, with 10 bases between them. This CDR3 comprises 15 residues. The V gene's germline CDR1 is KGHSH and CDR2 LQKENI.

V and J are TRBV5-1 and TRBJ2-1; 10 bases map to TRBD1. J was trimmed by 7 bases and V by 4 bases; bases with no gene match: 8. The CDR3 contains 15 residues. Looked up from germline, CDR1 is SGHRS and CDR2 is YFSETQ. Written as DNA, the CDR3 is TGCGCCAGCAGCACTGGACAGGGGGGCGGGAATGAGCAGTTCTTC. Amino acid sequence: CASSTGQGGGNEQFF.

The chain has TRBV9 and TRBJ2-7; tentative D call: TRBD2 (5 bases). The CDR3 loop spans 13 amino acids. V lost 4 bases and J 5 bases, leaving 13 bases between the germline ends. The germline CDR1 and CDR2 sequences are SGDLS and YYNGEE. CDR3 sequence (DNA): TGTGCCAGCAGCAACTGGGGAGCCGACGAGCAGTACTTC. Its protein is CASSNWGADEQYF.

The rearrangement links TRBV6-5 to TRBJ1-1; TRBD1 might be the D (5 bases). V was shortened by 11 bases and J by 1 base, with 11 bases between the two germline ends. Germline V gene sequence: CDR1 MNHEY, CDR2 SVGAGI. The CDR3 has 12 residues. CDR3 loop: CAGAGGNTEAFF. CDR3 DNA: TGTGCCGGGGCCGGAGGGAACACTGAAGCTTTCTTT.

J is TRBJ1-6 and V is TRBV9, with 8 positions matching TRBD1. The junction had 6 bases not matched to a gene; V was cut back by 6 bases and J by 7 bases. CDR1 and CDR2 (germline): SGDLS, YYNGEE. CDR3 length equals 14 residues. As DNA, the CDR3 is TGTGCCAGCACCGCCCGGGACAGGAATTCACCCCTCCACTTT. Amino acids: CASTARDRNSPLHF. Together with reference TRBV9 and TRBJ1-6, the CDR3 gives the full variable domain: DSGVTQTPKHLITATGQRVTLRCSPRSGDLSVYWYQQSLDQGLQFLIQYYNGEERAKGNILERFSAQQFPDLHSELNLSSLELGDSALYFCASTARDRNSPLHFGNGTRLTVT.

The V call is TRBV29-1, the J call TRBJ2-1; D assignment may be TRBD1 or TRBD2 (5 bases each). V was clipped by 5 bases and J by 6 bases, with 17 bases between them. Germline V gene lookup returns CDR1 SQVTM and CDR2 ANQGSEA. The CDR3 has 14 amino acids. This CDR3 reads CSVHGRAGSNEQFF. The CDR3 DNA is TGCAGCGTTCATGGTCGGGCAGGGAGCAATGAGCAGTTCTTC.

The chain couples TRBV5-1 to TRBJ2-5; 9 bases align to TRBD2. CDR1 is SGHRS and CDR2 is YFSETQ in the germline V gene. The V gene end was trimmed by 4 bases and the J gene end by 5 bases; junction bases not matched to a gene: 18. The length of the CDR3 is 18 residues. CDR3 in DNA: TGCGCCAGCAGCATGACTAGCGGACAAAGAGGGGTGCGGGAGACCCAGTACTTC. Translation: CASSMTSGQRGVRETQYF.

This chain links TRBV2 with TRBJ2-1; D is perhaps TRBD1 (6 bases). Trimming stripped 6 bases from V and 5 bases from J, with 11 bases between. This CDR3 is built from 13 residues. Germline V gene lookup returns CDR1 SNHLY and CDR2 FYNNEI. The CDR3 loop reads CASRRQDDNEQFF. The CDR3 region has the DNA TGTGCCAGCAGAAGACAGGACGACAATGAGCAGTTCTTC.

The J gene is TRBJ1-4, the V gene TRBV7-8, with D possibly TRBD1 on 6 matching bases. This CDR3 has 14 residues. The V and J ends lost 3 bases and 7 bases respectively, with 12 bases between them. The V gene's germline CDR1 is SGHVS and CDR2 FQNEAQ. The CDR3 spells CASSLTGQVEKLFF. The CDR3 DNA follows: TGTGCCAGCAGCTTGACAGGTCAGGTTGAAAAACTGTTTTTT.

This clone was detected many times. V usage is TRBV7-9 and J usage is TRBJ2-7; the D is unclear. Trimming took 5 bases from V and 5 from J, leaving 10 bases between them. Germline V gene lookup returns CDR1 SEHNR and CDR2 FQNEAQ (reference sequence). The CDR3 length is 12 residues. The CDR3 DNA reads TGTGCCAGCAGCCTTCACAGTGACGAGCAGTACTTC. This gives the protein CASSLHSDEQYF.

The chain uses TRBV2 and TRBJ1-6; D is unclear. This CDR3 spans 13 amino acids. Per the germline V gene, CDR1 is SNHLY and CDR2 is FYNNEI. Deletions cut 1 base from V and 9 bases from J, with 7 bases between. Here the CDR3 reads CASSEGWFSPLHF. The CDR3 DNA sequence: TGTGCCAGCAGTGAAGGGTGGTTTTCACCCCTCCACTTT.

This sequence joins TRBV5-8 and TRBJ1-4; unclear D gene. The V end was cut by 0 bases, the J end by 5 bases, with 8 bases between. CDR1 is SGHTS, CDR2 YDEGEE, per germline. This CDR3 comprises 14 residues. DNA for the CDR3: TGTGCCAGCAGCTTGGGACGGCAGAATGAAAAACTGTTTTTT. Protein: CASSLGRQNEKLFF.

This clone has a single count. The rearrangement uses TRBV19 and TRBJ2-1; 9 bases are a match to TRBD1. CDR3 size: 15 residues. Germline V gene lookup returns CDR1 LNHDA and CDR2 SQIVND (reference sequence). The V gene end was trimmed by 3 bases and the J gene end by 8 bases; junction bases not matched to a gene: 8. The chain's CDR3 is CASSMGDRGVDEQFF. The CDR3 coding sequence is TGTGCCAGTAGTATGGGAGACAGGGGGGTCGATGAGCAGTTCTTC.

This chain links TRBV5-5 with TRBJ2-1; TRBD1 might be the D (6 bases). The CDR3 is made up of 16 amino acids. Trimming removed 3 bases at V and 0 bases at J, with 13 bases between. In germline, CDR1 is SGHKS, CDR2 YYEKEE (reference sequence). CDR3 residues: CASSSRTVSSYNEQFF. CDR3 nucleotide sequence: TGTGCCAGCAGCTCAAGGACAGTAAGCTCCTACAATGAGCAGTTCTTC.

The rearrangement uses TRBV6-1 and TRBJ1-2; D uncertain. This CDR3 contains 15 residues. V shed 6 bases and J shed 4 bases, with 18 bases lying between them. Germline V gives CDR1 MNHNS, CDR2 SASEGT. CDR3 residues: CASRVHGDGIYGYTF. The CDR3 DNA follows: TGTGCCAGCAGGGTACATGGAGATGGCATCTATGGCTACACCTTC.